What follows are 8 T cell receptor beta chains derived from one specimen sequenced in a study of blood T cell repertoires in COVID-19. Measured with immunoSEQ multiplex PCR; TCRdb has only the in-frame clones, and not every one. The data show tens of thousands of clones, with roughly 80% seen just once and roughly 53% held by the top ten. Sequencing input: peripheral blood. The receptors stem from a human donor in a cohort sampled during active COVID-19.

This clone was picked up one time. J is TRBJ1-1 and V is TRBV5-4, with D possibly matching TRBD1 (6 bases). The germline CDR1 and CDR2 sequences are SGHNT and YYREEE (reference sequence). The CDR3 has 15 residues. Between the trimmed V and J ends, which lost 4 bases and 1 base, there was a span of 14 bases. The chain's CDR3 is CASSGRPGQNTEAFF. The CDR3 coding sequence is TGTGCCAGCAGCGGGAGACCGGGACAGAACACTGAAGCTTTCTTT.

This rearrangement joins TRBV11-3 to TRBJ2-2; D remains unclear. V lost 2 bases, J lost 0 bases, and 10 bases lay in between. CDR1 is SGHNT and CDR2 is YENEEA in the germline V gene. The CDR3 spans 16 residues. The DNA of the CDR3 is TGTGCCAGCAGCTTATCTTGGCGGTCGAACACCGGGGAGCTGTTTTTT. It encodes CASSLSWRSNTGELFF.

V and J are TRBV11-2 and TRBJ2-3; 8 bases line up with TRBD2. V was clipped by 2 bases and J by 3 bases; unmatched bases: 4. The germline V gene has CDR1 SGHAT and CDR2 FQNNGV. This CDR3 has 15 amino acids. The CDR3 loop reads CASSLRRGGTDTQYF. The CDR3 nucleotides read TGTGCCAGCAGCTTAAGACGGGGGGGGACAGATACGCAGTATTTT.

This clone showed up just once. This chain joins TRBV11-3 and TRBJ1-1, with a weak D call TRBD1 (5 bases). The CDR3 contains 13 residues. Germline CDR1 and CDR2: SGHNT and YENEEA. V was clipped by 4 bases and J by 2 bases, with 8 bases between them. CDR3 sequence: CASSSGGNTEAFF. DNA for the CDR3: TGTGCCAGCAGCTCGGGGGGAAACACTGAAGCTTTCTTT.

The chain employs TRBV27 and TRBJ1-5; 7 bases are shared with TRBD1. J gave up 0 bases and V 3 bases, and 5 bases lay outside the gene matches. The germline gives CDR1 MNHEY, CDR2 SMNVEV (reference sequence). The CDR3 runs to 16 residues. The CDR3 DNA is TGTGCCAGCAGTTTGCCGCAGGGGGATAGCAATCAGCCCCAGCATTTT. Amino acid sequence: CASSLPQGDSNQPQHF.

This chain connects TRBV6-2 or TRBV6-3 to TRBJ1-6; D may be TRBD1 (6 bases). V gave up 2 bases and J gave up 2 bases, with 16 bases separating them. This CDR3 spans 18 amino acids. Looked up from germline, CDR1 is MNHEY and CDR2 is SVGEGT. CDR3 residues: CASSYRDTSRTYNSPLHF. The CDR3 DNA sequence: TGTGCCAGCAGTTACAGGGACACCAGTCGGACCTATAATTCACCCCTCCACTTT.

The rearrangement uses TRBV7-2 and TRBJ1-1, with 7 bases that match TRBD1. The CDR3 has 13 residues. Germline V CDR1 and CDR2: SGHTA, FQGNSA. The trim removed 7 bases at V and 8 bases at J, leaving 10 bases unmatched. In nucleotides, the CDR3 is TGTGCCAGCATAATCCGTACAGGGGCGGAAGCTTTCTTT. This gives the protein CASIIRTGAEAFF.

This clone was picked up one time. The CDR3 spells CASSSVAGGSRYEQYF. Written as DNA, the CDR3 is TGTGCCAGCAGTTCGGTAGCGGGAGGGTCGCGATACGAGCAGTACTTC. The genes are TRBV27 and TRBJ2-7; 11 bases are a match to TRBD2. The CDR3 contains 16 residues. Trimming cost V 4 bases and J 4 bases; bases outside gene matches: 9. Germline CDR1 MNHEY, CDR2 SMNVEV (reference sequence).